This T cell receptor (beta chain) derives from a study of blood T cell repertoires in COVID-19. Study-wide context: The United States, Italy and Spain were the sources of the acute and convalescent COVID-19 samples. T cells, B-cell-depleted T cells, or PBMCs supplied cDNA or gDNA.

Germline loops: CDR1 MRHNA, CDR2 SNTAGT. J lost 0 bases, V lost 10 bases, and 10 bases had no gene match. This CDR3 has 15 residues. This clone was picked up one time. Authors' analysis steps: Reference gene primer amplification gave nucleated cell count estimates. Clones were sequenced by immunoSEQ multiplex PCR, and TCRdb holds only the in-frame ones, with some missing. V, J and clone size reflect that table, while D and trimming were determined from the DNA. Of around 150,000 clones detected, roughly 80% appear once; the ten largest clones hold under 9.5%. The chain joins TRBV6-4 to TRBJ2-7; 9 nucleotides agree with TRBD1. Material for sequencing was peripheral blood. This TCR was recovered from a woman at least 80 years old in a cohort sampled during active or convalescent COVID-19. The CDR3 loop reads CAMPTGQGFSYEQYF. The DNA of the CDR3 is TGTGCCATGCCGACGGGACAGGGTTTCTCCTACGAGCAGTACTTC.